This T cell receptor (beta chain) appears in the sequencing data of a study of blood T cell repertoires in COVID-19. Study context: PBMCs, B-cell-depleted T cells, or T cells were the source of the cDNA or gDNA that made up the material.

Assay used: immunoSEQ multiplex PCR; TCRdb lists only in-frame clones, some missing. The data hold hundreds of thousands of clones, with 82% observed a single time. The CDR3 is 18 residues long. The V segment lost 4 bases and the J segment 5 bases; nucleotides outside the gene matches: 16. Germline-derived CDR1 and CDR2 are SGHRS and YFSETQ. Sequencing input: PBMCs or T cells enriched from blood (not recorded which). This sequence originates from a woman aged 60 to 75 who had recovered from COVID-19. The genes are TRBV5-1 and TRBJ2-5, with 11 bases aligning to TRBD2. The CDR3 DNA follows: TGCGCCAGCAGCCGAACAACACTAGCGGGGGAACGGGTGGAGACCCAGTACTTC. It codes for CASSRTTLAGERVETQYF.